Each of the 8 T cell receptor beta chains below was sequenced from the same sample in a study of STAT5B mutations in CD4+ large granular lymphocyte leukemia (dated by TCRdb to 2022 to 2024). The library was generated by the immunoSEQ multiplex PCR assay. In TCRdb, the immuneACCESS table is reduced to in-frame sequences with V and J assigned. These tables do not hold every clone; where another copy was compared, an unresolved V gene accounts for under half, and the others remain unexplained. The sample table contains about 35,000 clones; only one count was recorded for 65% to 70% of them. The ten largest clones take up 1.5% to 2% of the sample. The sequencing sample was made of CD4+ T cells from blood buffy coats. The source of these receptors is a human donor in good health.

V and J are TRBV5-1 and TRBJ2-1; D is undetermined. In germline, CDR1 is SGHRS, CDR2 YFSETQ. Between the trimmed V and J ends, which lost 6 bases and 0 bases, there was a span of 7 bases. The CDR3 length is 13 residues. Here the CDR3 DNA reads TGCGCCAGCAAGGTCGACTCCTACAATGAGCAGTTCTTC. This gives the protein CASKVDSYNEQFF.

The chain combines TRBV6-6 with TRBJ2-5; D remains unclear. CDR3 length: 14 amino acids. The germline V and J ends were trimmed by 2 bases and 1 base, with 8 bases remaining between them. CDR1 and CDR2 from the germline V gene are MNHNY and SVGAGI (reference sequence). The CDR3 region has the DNA TGTGCCAGCAGTTACCCCGAGAGCCAAGAGACCCAGTACTTC. This encodes CASSYPESQETQYF.

The chain uses TRBV28 and TRBJ1-2, with a possible D match to TRBD1 (6 bases). The V end was cut by 5 bases, the J end by 3 bases, with 10 bases between. The CDR3 contains 13 residues. Germline V lookup: CDR1 MDHEN, CDR2 SYDVKM. The CDR3 loop is CASSPGADYGYTF. The CDR3 coding sequence is TGTGCCAGCAGTCCAGGGGCGGACTATGGCTACACCTTC.

The chain carries TRBV5-5 and TRBJ1-5; D is ambiguous. Per the germline V gene, CDR1 is SGHKS and CDR2 is YYEKEE (reference sequence). CDR3 length: 15 amino acids. V was cut by 3 bases and J by 7 bases, with 17 bases left in between. The CDR3 DNA reads TGTGCCAGCAGCTCCGTCCGGAGCATTGGGCAGCCCCAGCATTTT. Its translation: CASSSVRSIGQPQHF. The complete variable domain, with remaining parts taken from reference TRBV5-5 and TRBJ1-5, reads DAGVTQSPTHLIKTRGQQVTLRCSPISGHKSVSWYQQVLGQGPQFIFQYYEKEERGRGNFPDRFSARQFPNYSSELNVNALLLGDSALYLCASSSVRSIGQPQHFGDGTRLSIL.

The chain uses TRBV11-2 and TRBJ2-7; D is uncertain. Germline V gene lookup returns CDR1 SGHAT and CDR2 FQNNGV. The V and J ends lost 1 base and 3 bases respectively, with 7 bases between them. This CDR3 contains 13 residues. The CDR3 loop is CASSLGSSYEQYF. CDR3 bases: TGTGCCAGCAGCTTAGGCTCCAGCTACGAGCAGTACTTC.

J is TRBJ2-7 and V is TRBV5-1; 7 positions agree with TRBD1. V shed 3 bases and J 4 bases; nucleotides not matched to a gene: 4. The CDR3 has 13 residues. Per germline, CDR1 SGHRS and CDR2 YFSETQ. CDR3 coding DNA: TGCGCCAGCAGCTCATACAGGGGTTACGAGCAGTACTTC. This codes for CASSSYRGYEQYF.

The V and J genes are TRBV7-2 and TRBJ2-3; D is possibly TRBD1 (6 bases). The CDR3 runs 14 residues. Germline assignment: CDR1 SGHTA and CDR2 FQGNSA. Trimming took 1 base from V and 5 from J, leaving 10 bases between them. The CDR3 loop reads CASSLVQGQDTQYF. CDR3 nucleotides: TGTGCCAGCAGCTTAGTGCAGGGACAAGATACGCAGTATTTT.

This rearrangement joins TRBV6-6 to TRBJ1-2, with D unresolved. Germline CDR1 reads MNHNY; CDR2 reads SVGAGI (reference sequence). V shed 6 bases and J shed 5 bases, with 10 bases lying between them. The CDR3 length is 12 residues. The CDR3 sequence is CASRLFQYGYTF. CDR3 coding DNA: TGTGCCAGCAGACTCTTCCAGTATGGCTACACCTTC.